The 24 T cell receptor beta chains presented below share a single source sample, sequenced in a study of blood T cell repertoires in COVID-19. TCRdb keeps only in-frame clones here, not all; method: immunoSEQ multiplex PCR. The data contain roughly 60,000 clones, around 83% of them singletons. Sequencing was performed on peripheral blood. The receptors derive from a woman aged 55-70 years with acute or convalescent COVID-19.

This sequence joins TRBV9 and TRBJ2-3, with D tentatively TRBD1 (6 bases). Germline V gene data show CDR1 as SGDLS and CDR2 as YYNGEE. Trimming cost V 3 bases and J 6 bases, with 11 bases left between them. This CDR3 is 13 amino acids long. CDR3 region: CASSERGGDTQYF. The CDR3 bases are TGTGCCAGCAGCGAGAGAGGGGGTGATACGCAGTATTTT.

The V gene is TRBV7-2, the J gene TRBJ1-5; perhaps TRBD1 as D (6 bases). CDR3 length equals 15 residues. Deletions cut 1 base from V and 3 bases from J, with 10 bases between. Germline V CDR1 and CDR2: SGHTA, FQGNSA. CDR3 protein: CASSLEGGYNQPQHF. As DNA, the CDR3 is TGTGCCAGCAGCTTAGAGGGGGGGTACAATCAGCCCCAGCATTTT.

The V gene is TRBV2, the J gene TRBJ1-1; TRBD1 aligns across 8 bases. Germline V gene lookup returns CDR1 SNHLY and CDR2 FYNNEI. The CDR3 sequence is 13 residues long. V shed 7 bases, J shed 5 bases, and the junction held 6 bases outside the gene matches. The CDR3 DNA reads TGTGCCAGCATCGTTGGACAGGGTACTGAAGCTTTCTTT. It specifies CASIVGQGTEAFF.

This chain joins TRBV2 and TRBJ1-6; no definite D call. Deletions cut 3 bases from V and 5 bases from J, with 8 bases between. Germline-derived CDR1 and CDR2 are SNHLY and FYNNEI. The CDR3 is 14 amino acids. The CDR3 bases are TGTGCCAGCAGTGACTCGGGGAATAATTCACCCCTCCACTTT. Protein: CASSDSGNNSPLHF.

This chain connects TRBV14 to TRBJ2-3; 14 nucleotides agree with TRBD2. The CDR3 length is 16 residues. Per germline, CDR1 SGHDN and CDR2 FVKESK. The ends lost 1 base at V and 6 bases at J; junction bases unmatched: 3. The DNA for the CDR3 is TGTGCCAGCAGCCAAGGACTAGCGGGGGGGATGGATACGCAGTATTTT. Translation gives CASSQGLAGGMDTQYF.

The V gene is TRBV7-3, the J gene TRBJ2-1, with 10 bases fitting TRBD2. CDR1 is SGHTA, CDR2 FQGTGA, per germline. The length of the CDR3 is 15 residues. After removal of 5 bases from V and 4 bases from J, the junction contained 5 bases not matched to a gene. CDR3 sequence reads: CASSARTSGYNEQFF. CDR3 nucleotide sequence: TGTGCCAGCAGCGCCCGGACTAGCGGTTACAATGAGCAGTTCTTC.

The CDR3 loop reads CASSLGHSSGANVLTF. The CDR3 region has the DNA TGCGCCAGCAGCTTGGGACATAGCTCTGGGGCCAACGTCCTGACTTTC. V gene TRBV5-1 combines with J gene TRBJ2-6; D is ambiguous. Trimming took off 0 bases at V and 0 bases at J, with 7 bases between the two ends. CDR1 is SGHRS and CDR2 is YFSETQ in the germline V gene. This CDR3 region has 16 residues.

The rearrangement links TRBV10-3 to TRBJ1-5, with D perhaps TRBD1 (5 bases). The CDR3 loop spans 14 amino acids. The germline gives CDR1 ENHRY, CDR2 SYGVKD. V lost 0 bases, J lost 4 bases, and 7 bases lay in between. This CDR3 reads CAISESSGNQPQHF. In DNA form, the CDR3 reads TGTGCCATCAGTGAGTCGTCAGGGAATCAGCCCCAGCATTTT.

The chain combines TRBV11-2 with TRBJ1-3, with 7 bases that match TRBD1. In germline, CDR1 is SGHAT, CDR2 FQNNGV. The ends lost 2 bases at V and 1 base at J; junction bases unmatched: 14. This CDR3 region has 19 residues. The CDR3 sequence: CASSLRGGKGARSGNTIYF. The CDR3 region has the DNA TGTGCCAGCAGCTTAAGGGGCGGTAAGGGGGCGAGGTCTGGAAACACCATATATTTT.

Here the CDR3 DNA reads TGTGCCAGCAGCTTGATCACAGGGGTGGGGAATCAGCCCCAGCATTTT. Translated, it gives CASSLITGVGNQPQHF. This chain joins TRBV5-5 and TRBJ1-5; TRBD1 aligns across 7 bases. CDR1 is SGHKS and CDR2 is YYEKEE in the germline V gene (reference sequence). With V trimmed by 1 base and J by 4 bases, 8 bases remained unmatched. The CDR3 has 16 amino acids. The full variable domain, its missing parts supplied by reference TRBV5-5 and TRBJ1-5, is DAGVTQSPTHLIKTRGQQVTLRCSPISGHKSVSWYQQVLGQGPQFIFQYYEKEERGRGNFPDRFSARQFPNYSSELNVNALLLGDSALYLCASSLITGVGNQPQHFGDGTRLSIL.

The chain links TRBV7-8 to TRBJ1-3; perhaps TRBD1 as D (5 bases). Between the trimmed V and J ends, which lost 1 base and 0 bases, there was a span of 7 bases. This CDR3 comprises 15 residues. Germline values: CDR1 SGHVS, CDR2 FQNEAQ. The DNA for the CDR3 is TGTGCCAGCAGCTTAGGGACACGCTCTGGAAACACCATATATTTT. Encoded protein: CASSLGTRSGNTIYF. The entire variable domain, with the rest obtained from reference TRBV7-8 and TRBJ1-3, is as follows: GAGVSQSPRYKVAKRGQDVALRCDPISGHVSLFWYQQALGQGPEFLTYFQNEAQLDKSGLPSDRFFAERPEGSVSTLKIQRTQQEDSAVYLCASSLGTRSGNTIYFGEGSWLTVV.

This clone appeared a single time. V usage is TRBV3-1 (or the pseudogene TRBV3-2) and J usage is TRBJ1-1; a weak D match, TRBD1 (6 bases). This CDR3 comprises 14 residues. V dropped 2 bases and J dropped 5 bases, with 12 bases sitting between them. The germline CDR1 and CDR2 sequences are LGHDT and YNNKEL (reference sequence). CDR3 bases: TGTGCCAGCAGCCAAAACAGGGTGATAACTGAAGCTTTCTTT. Translating gives CASSQNRVITEAFF.

CDR3 protein: CAWMGLLNEQFF. Here the CDR3 DNA reads TGTGCCTGGATGGGACTTCTCAATGAGCAGTTCTTC. This rearrangement joins TRBV30 to TRBJ2-1, with a possible D match to TRBD2 (6 bases). Trimming took 4 bases from V and 6 from J, leaving 10 bases between them. In germline, CDR1 is GTSNPN, CDR2 SVGIG (reference sequence). The CDR3 has 12 residues.

The V call is TRBV3-1 (or the pseudogene TRBV3-2), the J call TRBJ2-7, with D possibly TRBD2 on 7 matching bases. CDR3 length: 13 amino acids. Between the trimmed V and J ends, which lost 5 bases and 3 bases, there was a span of 11 bases. CDR1 is LGHDT, CDR2 YNNKEL, per germline (reference sequence). In nucleotides, the CDR3 is TGTGCCAGCAGCAGGGGGGGCCTCTACGAGCAGTACTTC. This gives the protein CASSRGGLYEQYF.

The V gene is TRBV11-2, the J gene TRBJ1-1; possibly TRBD1 for D (5 bases). The V gene's germline CDR1 is SGHAT and CDR2 FQNNGV. This CDR3 comprises 15 residues. V dropped 1 base and J dropped 3 bases, with 12 bases sitting between them. The CDR3: CASSLGVGGDTEAFF. As DNA, the CDR3 is TGTGCCAGCAGCTTAGGGGTCGGAGGGGACACTGAAGCTTTCTTT.

This chain uses TRBV9 with TRBJ1-4; the D is unclear. Germline V gene data show CDR1 as SGDLS and CDR2 as YYNGEE. The CDR3 length is 14 residues. V was cut by 3 bases and J by 5 bases, with 11 bases left in between. CDR3: CASSGAPINEKLFF. CDR3 nucleotide sequence: TGTGCCAGCAGCGGGGCTCCGATAAATGAAAAACTGTTTTTT.

J is TRBJ2-7 and V is TRBV5-5; weak D call: TRBD2 (6 bases). CDR1 and CDR2 from the germline V gene are SGHKS and YYEKEE (reference sequence). V was clipped by 4 bases and J by 2 bases, with 16 bases between them. CDR3 size: 15 residues. CDR3 sequence reads: CASSPTPGATYEQYF. DNA for the CDR3: TGTGCCAGCAGCCCTACTCCGGGAGCCACCTACGAGCAGTACTTC.

This clone was found once. The chain combines TRBV6-6 with TRBJ1-1; 7 bases map to TRBD1. V lost 4 bases and J lost 1; bases outside the gene matches: 3. The CDR3 covers 14 residues. Per the germline V gene, CDR1 is MNHNY and CDR2 is SVGAGI (reference sequence). The CDR3 coding sequence is TGTGCCAGCAGTTCGACAGGGTCGAACACTGAAGCTTTCTTT. It translates to CASSSTGSNTEAFF.

This clone was detected only once. The CDR3 reads CASSLTSGTYNEQFF. In nucleotides, the CDR3 is TGTGCCAGCAGCCTAACTAGCGGAACCTACAATGAGCAGTTCTTC. The rearrangement links TRBV3-1 (or the pseudogene TRBV3-2) to TRBJ2-1; 8 nucleotides line up with TRBD2. The V and J ends lost 4 bases and 2 bases, in that order; junction bases with no gene match: 4. The CDR3 contains 15 residues. Germline CDR1 is LGHDT and CDR2 is YNNKEL (reference sequence).

V gene TRBV5-1 combines with J gene TRBJ2-7, with 7 bases lining up with TRBD1. Trimming cost V 5 bases and J 0 bases; bases outside gene matches: 2. This CDR3 has 13 amino acids. Germline CDR1 and CDR2: SGHRS and YFSETQ. As DNA, the CDR3 is TGCGCCAGCAGTTGGGACAGCTCCTACGAGCAGTACTTC. Protein product: CASSWDSSYEQYF.

V usage is TRBV10-2 and J usage is TRBJ2-1; possibly TRBD1 for D (8 bases). Trimming removed 5 bases at V and 10 bases at J, with 21 bases between. This CDR3 has 15 residues. Germline V gene lookup returns CDR1 WSHSY and CDR2 SAAADI. CDR3 region: CASSSGGWAAGEQFF. The CDR3 DNA follows: TGCGCCAGCAGTTCAGGGGGCTGGGCAGCGGGGGAGCAGTTCTTC.

The chain recombines TRBV2 with TRBJ1-6; D gene uncertain. This CDR3 is built from 14 residues. The V end was cut by 0 bases, the J end by 7 bases, with 7 bases between. The germline V gene has CDR1 SNHLY and CDR2 FYNNEI. The CDR3 bases are TGTGCCAGCAGTGAAGCGAGGCAGAATTCACCCCTCCACTTT. Translated: CASSEARQNSPLHF.

V usage is TRBV5-1 and J usage is TRBJ1-2, with D possibly matching TRBD1 (5 bases). V was pared by 0 bases and J by 8 bases, with 14 bases between. Germline V gene data show CDR1 as SGHRS and CDR2 as YFSETQ. The CDR3 has 14 residues. CDR3 sequence: CASSLGTRAEGYTF. The CDR3 coding sequence is TGCGCCAGCAGCTTGGGAACCAGGGCGGAGGGCTACACCTTC.

The chain couples TRBV12-3 or TRBV12-4 to TRBJ2-3; D is unclear. The CDR3 covers 13 residues. V was clipped by 3 bases and J by 4 bases, with 8 bases between them. The DNA of the CDR3 is TGTGCCAGCAGTTTTCTAGTTTCAGATACGCAGTATTTT. This codes for CASSFLVSDTQYF.